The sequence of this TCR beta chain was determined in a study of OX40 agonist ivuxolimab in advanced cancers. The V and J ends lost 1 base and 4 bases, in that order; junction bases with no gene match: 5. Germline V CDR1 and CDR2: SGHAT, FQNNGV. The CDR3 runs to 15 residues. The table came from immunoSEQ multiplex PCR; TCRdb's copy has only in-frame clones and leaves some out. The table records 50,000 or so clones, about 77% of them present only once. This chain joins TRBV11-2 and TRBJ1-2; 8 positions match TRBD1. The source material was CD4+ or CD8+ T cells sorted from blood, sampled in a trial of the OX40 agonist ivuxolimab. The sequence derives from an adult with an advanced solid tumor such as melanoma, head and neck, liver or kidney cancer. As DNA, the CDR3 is TGTGCCAGCAGCTTAGGACAGGGGAACGTCTATGGCTACACCTTC. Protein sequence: CASSLGQGNVYGYTF.